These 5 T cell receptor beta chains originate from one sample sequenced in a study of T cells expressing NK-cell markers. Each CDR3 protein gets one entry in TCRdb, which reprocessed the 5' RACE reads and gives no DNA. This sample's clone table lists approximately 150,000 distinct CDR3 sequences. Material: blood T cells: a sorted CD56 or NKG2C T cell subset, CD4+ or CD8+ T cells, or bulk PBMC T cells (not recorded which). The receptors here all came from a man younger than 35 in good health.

The CDR3 spells CASSPTSGSADTQYF. The rearrangement joins TRBV12-3 or TRBV12-4 to TRBJ2-3; TCRdb's D call, TRBD2, is unchecked because there is no DNA. The CDR3 is 15 residues long.

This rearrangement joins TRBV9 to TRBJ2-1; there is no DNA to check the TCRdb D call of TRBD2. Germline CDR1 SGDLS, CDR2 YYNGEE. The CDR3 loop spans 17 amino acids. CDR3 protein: CASSSGTSGRLGNEQFF.

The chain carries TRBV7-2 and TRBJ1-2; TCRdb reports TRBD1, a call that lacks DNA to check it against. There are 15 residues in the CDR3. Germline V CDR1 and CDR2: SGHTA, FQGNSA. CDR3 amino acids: CASSIPGQENYGYTF. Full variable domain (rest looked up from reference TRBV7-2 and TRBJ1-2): GAGVSQSPSNKVTEKGKDVELRCDPISGHTALYWYRQSLGQGLEFLIYFQGNSAPDKSGLPSDRFSAERTGGSVSTLTIQRTQQEDSAVYLCASSIPGQENYGYTFGSGTRLTVV.

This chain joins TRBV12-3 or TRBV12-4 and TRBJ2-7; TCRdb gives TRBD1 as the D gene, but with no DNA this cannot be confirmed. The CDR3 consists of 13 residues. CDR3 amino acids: CASSDRVTYEQYF.

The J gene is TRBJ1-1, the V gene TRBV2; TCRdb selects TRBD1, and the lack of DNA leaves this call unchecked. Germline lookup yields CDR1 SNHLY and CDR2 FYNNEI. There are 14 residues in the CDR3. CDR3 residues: CASSAGQGWTEAFF.